Below, 15 T cell receptor beta chains from the same sample are listed, as sequenced in a study of blood T cell repertoires in COVID-19. Measured with immunoSEQ multiplex PCR; TCRdb has only the in-frame clones, and not every one. The sample holds 150,000 to 200,000 clones; more than 70% are singletons and the top ten take approximately 14%. Sequencing was performed on peripheral blood. These receptors came from a man in his late teens or twenties with active or convalescent COVID-19.

The rearrangement uses TRBV2 and TRBJ2-4, with 7 positions matching TRBD2. Trimming cost V 6 bases and J 6 bases; bases outside gene matches: 8. Germline V lookup: CDR1 SNHLY, CDR2 FYNNEI. This CDR3 has 14 residues. CDR3 sequence reads: CASRHGTTRNIQYF. The CDR3 DNA is TGTGCCAGCAGACACGGGACTACTAGAAACATTCAGTACTTC.

The rearrangement joins TRBV11-1 to TRBJ2-3; D is unresolved. V lost 5 bases and J lost 2, with 14 bases in between. The CDR3 is 15 amino acids. CDR1 is SGHAT and CDR2 is FQDESV in the germline V gene (reference sequence). The chain's CDR3 is CASSPGGLYTDTQYF. CDR3 nucleotide sequence: TGTGCCAGCAGCCCCGGCGGCCTATACACAGATACGCAGTATTTT. Supplemented by reference TRBV11-1 and TRBJ2-3, the full variable domain reads EAEVAQSPRYKITEKSQAVAFWCDPISGHATLYWYRQILGQGPELLVQFQDESVVDDSQLPKDRFSAERLKGVDSTLKIQPAELGDSAMYLCASSPGGLYTDTQYFGPGTRLTVL.

The J gene is TRBJ2-1, the V gene TRBV29-1; D not certain. V lost 0 bases to trimming and J lost 3 bases, with 9 bases between them. Germline lookup yields CDR1 SQVTM and CDR2 ANQGSEA. The CDR3 has 14 residues. CDR3 coding DNA: TGCAGCGTTGAAGACCTCCTAGGCTACAATGAGCAGTTCTTC. Encoded protein: CSVEDLLGYNEQFF.

The chain combines TRBV7-3 with TRBJ2-3; 8 bases line up with TRBD1. V lost 5 bases to trimming and J lost 3 bases; unmatched junction nucleotides: 4. Per germline, CDR1 SGHTA and CDR2 FQGTGA. This CDR3 has 14 residues. Written as DNA, the CDR3 is TGTGCCAGCAGCACAGGGGGAAGAACAGATACGCAGTATTTT. Amino acid sequence: CASSTGGRTDTQYF. Based on the CDR3 plus reference TRBV7-3 and TRBJ2-3, the full variable domain is GAGVSQTPSNKVTEKGKYVELRCDPISGHTALYWYRQSLGQGPEFLIYFQGTGAADDSGLPNDRFFAVRPEGSVSTLKIQRTERGDSAVYLCASSTGGRTDTQYFGPGTRLTVL.

The chain is built from TRBV5-1 and TRBJ2-2, with TRBD2 matching over 12 bases. The CDR3 has 14 residues. CDR1 SGHRS and CDR2 YFSETQ come from the germline V gene. The V gene end was trimmed by 6 bases and the J gene end by 8 bases; junction bases not matched to a gene: 5. CDR3: CASKRLAGEGELFF. CDR3 nucleotides: TGCGCCAGCAAGAGACTAGCGGGAGAAGGGGAGCTGTTTTTT.

J is TRBJ1-2 and V is TRBV6-5; 7 nucleotides line up with TRBD1. The J segment lost 4 bases and the V segment lost 6 bases, leaving 8 bases of the junction unmatched. This CDR3 spans 14 amino acids. Germline V gene data show CDR1 as MNHEY and CDR2 as SVGAGI. Written as DNA, the CDR3 is TGTGCCAGCAGAGGGGGACAGTATATCTATGGCTACACCTTC. Translated, it gives CASRGGQYIYGYTF.

This chain joins TRBV24-1 and TRBJ2-7, with 12 bases matching TRBD2. With 3 bases clipped from V and 0 bases from J, the junction kept 5 bases outside the gene matches. Germline CDR1 is KGHDR and CDR2 is SFDVKD. The CDR3 extends over 17 amino acids. CDR3: CATSDERTSGISYEQYF. The CDR3 DNA follows: TGTGCCACCAGTGATGAGAGGACTAGCGGGATCTCCTACGAGCAGTACTTC.

This sequence joins TRBV19 and TRBJ1-5, with a possible D match to TRBD1 (6 bases). CDR1 and CDR2 from the germline V gene are LNHDA and SQIVND (reference sequence). V was pared by 5 bases and J by 4 bases, with 12 bases between. This CDR3 region has 14 residues. This chain's CDR3 is CASSFSGENQPQHF. The CDR3 nucleotides are TGTGCCAGTAGTTTTTCAGGGGAGAATCAGCCCCAGCATTTT.

The rearrangement uses TRBV6-5 and TRBJ2-7; 7 nucleotides line up with TRBD1. CDR3 length: 14 amino acids. V shed 5 bases and J 4 bases; nucleotides not matched to a gene: 8. The germline V gene encodes CDR1 MNHEY and CDR2 SVGAGI. CDR3 coding DNA: TGTGCCAGCAGTCTTGGGGACAGCCGTTACGAGCAGTACTTC. Translating it yields CASSLGDSRYEQYF.

Here the CDR3 DNA reads TGTGCCAGCAGCCAAGAGGTACTAGCGGGGGGGCTTATGAATGAGCAGTTCTTC. This codes for CASSQEVLAGGLMNEQFF. This rearrangement joins TRBV4-2 to TRBJ2-1, with TRBD2 matching 13 bases. The V and J ends lost 0 bases and 7 bases, in that order; junction bases with no gene match: 9. CDR3 length equals 18 residues. Germline V gene data show CDR1 as LGHNA and CDR2 as YNFKEQ.

CDR3 residues: CASSLRAGDYGYTF. The CDR3 DNA sequence: TGTGCCAGCAGCTTACGTGCAGGGGACTATGGCTACACCTTC. The V call is TRBV7-2, the J call TRBJ1-2, with D perhaps matching TRBD1 (6 bases). The CDR3 extends over 14 amino acids. Germline CDR1 and CDR2: SGHTA and FQGNSA. Trimming left V 2 bases short and J 3 bases short, with 10 bases between.

The chain is built from TRBV7-2 and TRBJ1-5, with D possibly being TRBD1 (5 bases). The CDR3 covers 15 residues. Germline V gene data show CDR1 as SGHTA and CDR2 as FQGNSA. The V and J ends lost 5 bases and 4 bases respectively, with 15 bases between them. The CDR3 region is CASSPRGSINQPQHF. CDR3 bases: TGTGCCAGCAGCCCGCGGGGCTCGATTAATCAGCCCCAGCATTTT.

The chain links TRBV18 to TRBJ1-2; perhaps TRBD1 as D (5 bases). V lost 8 bases to trimming and J lost 4 bases, with 14 bases between them. CDR3 size: 13 residues. Germline loops: CDR1 KGHSH, CDR2 LQKENI. The CDR3 sequence: CASTSDSSYGYTF. CDR3 nucleotide sequence: TGTGCCAGCACCTCCGACAGCAGCTATGGCTACACCTTC.

V gene TRBV3-1 (or the pseudogene TRBV3-2) combines with J gene TRBJ2-7; the match to TRBD2 covers 7 bases. Germline V lookup: CDR1 LGHDT, CDR2 YNNKEL (reference sequence). This CDR3 has 15 residues. V dropped 3 bases and J dropped 5; count of bases not matched to a gene: 10. CDR3 nucleotide sequence: TGTGCCAGCAGCCAGTTTGCGGGAGAACTCCACGAGCAGTACTTC. Translated: CASSQFAGELHEQYF.

The rearrangement uses TRBV7-6 and TRBJ1-4; TRBD1 is a possible D gene (5 bases). The length of the CDR3 is 18 residues. Germline V gene sequence: CDR1 SGHVS, CDR2 FNYEAQ. Trimming took 10 bases from V and 8 from J, leaving 32 bases between them. The CDR3 region is CATAEQGLVLMPREKLFF. CDR3 sequence (DNA): TGTGCCACCGCGGAGCAGGGATTAGTTTTGATGCCTAGGGAAAAACTGTTTTTT. Full variable domain (missing parts from reference TRBV7-6 and TRBJ1-4): GAGVSQSPRYKVTKRGQDVALRCDPISGHVSLYWYRQALGQGPEFLTYFNYEAQQDKSGLPNDRFSAERPEGSISTLTIQRTEQRDSAMYRCATAEQGLVLMPREKLFFGSGTQLSVL.